This TCR beta chain was recovered during a study of immune characterization of retroperitoneal liposarcoma. TCRdb fed the PCR reads into MiXCR, producing one record per CDR3 protein. The sample records over 6,000 distinct CDR3 sequences, approximately 31% being singletons. In its sample, this clonotype ranks as medium-sized. The sequencing sample was made of blood. This clonotype was sampled from a male donor with retroperitoneal liposarcoma.

The DNA of the CDR3 is TGTGCCAGCAGTGGCCGCGAGCAGTTCTTC. Protein sequence: CASSGREQFF. The chain carries TRBV6-1 and TRBJ2-1; D call uncertain. The V end was cut by 4 bases, the J end by 10 bases, with 5 bases between. The CDR3 sequence is 10 residues long. Looked up from germline, CDR1 is MNHNS and CDR2 is SASEGT.